This TCR beta chain came from a study of spatial heterogeneity in lung cancer (dated by TCRdb to about 2019). As for the study more broadly: Beta-chain transcripts were consistently detected in greater numbers than alpha-chain transcripts, which likely reflects a higher abundance of beta-chain transcripts. In the raw uncorrected reads, each unique combination of TCR and UMI appeared more than ten times on average. TCR alpha and beta repertoires were quantitatively compared across multiple tumor regions, matched nontumor lung and blood in non-small cell lung cancer. The study linked features of the TCR repertoire to counts of nonsynonymous mutations, which were determined by whole-exome sequencing of tumor tissue. Both alpha and beta chains were TCR-sequenced in samples taken at surgery, namely 220 tumor regions, around 61 matched nontumor lung samples and around 53 PBMC samples.

The method behind the library was 5' RACE. For sequencing, a NextSeq 500 was employed. The TCR library protocol attached a unique molecular identifier to each TCR cDNA molecule to allow correction of PCR and sequencing errors. In the source study's methods: Decombinator tools were used for TCR identification, UMI-based error correction and CDR3 extraction. Expanded TCRs were defined as those above a frequency of 2 per 1,000, corresponding to the top 1% of the tumor frequency distribution. Rényi diversity was computed with the R vegan package after subsampling each repertoire 100 times to 5,000 TCRs. CDR3 similarity networks were built from amino acid triplet string-kernel similarity, with CDR3s being connected when pairwise similarity was above 0.82. The raw public data were reprocessed by TCRdb itself: fastp quality trimming at Q25, MiXCR clonotype calling, in-frame beta chains only. All rows with the same CDR3 protein become a single entry with the most common DNA and genes. The authors' filters were not applied to this entry. The sample table contains 26,000 or so distinct CDR3 sequences; only one count was recorded for about 13% of them. Around 23% of the sample rests with the top ten.

Paper-wide results and their limitations: Ubiquitous expanded tumor TCRs were found in blood more often at tumor resection than at routine follow-up. Additional single-cell paired TCR alpha and beta sequencing was considered necessary to confirm, at a functional level, the hypothesis that regional TCRs recognize regional mutations.

CDR1 SGHTA and CDR2 FQGNSA are derived from the germline V gene. There are 12 amino acids in the CDR3, from cysteine to phenylalanine inclusive. CDR3 DNA only is kept here, 36 bases in frame from base 1. At the junction V is shortened by 5 bases and J by 8 bases, with 10 bases in between. This specimen's time point label, per the study, means: sample taken at primary tumor resection. Without any cell sorting, TCR sequencing was performed on whole RNA extracted either from tumor and nontumor lung tissue or from cryopreserved PBMC samples. Donors were around 71 patients with early-stage, untreated non-small cell lung cancer from the lung TRACERx cohort. Patients were selected for TCR sequencing only if sufficient RNA was available from at least two tumor regions. In its sample, this clonotype was seen many times. Its antigen has not been determined. No much larger clonotype is one base removed from it; base qualities were not supplied.

The receptor chain draws on TRBV7-2 and TRBJ2-1; perhaps TRBD1 is the D gene, with 5 bases matching. This TCR came from a female donor with early-stage non-small cell lung cancer. Sample: PBMCs, taken at surgery. The DNA sequence follows: TGTGCCAGCAGCCCGCAGGGATATGAGCAGTTCTTC. Translated, this gives CASSPQGYEQFF.